The next 18 T cell receptor beta chains were all read from a single sample in a study of identical twins. TCRdb reanalysed the 5' RACE reads using MiXCR and keeps one entry per CDR3 protein. This table has more than 200,000 distinct CDR3 sequences, roughly an eighth appearing once. Material: memory (CD45RO+) T cells sorted from blood. The source is a woman younger than 35 in good health.

The chain uses TRBV28 and TRBJ2-3; D possibly uses TRBD1 or TRBD2 (5 bases each). The germline CDR1 and CDR2 sequences are MDHEN and SYDVKM. V lost 10 bases and J 1 base, leaving 15 bases between the germline ends. CDR3 length: 14 amino acids. The CDR3: CAISSRGRTDTQYF. The CDR3 coding sequence is TGTGCCATATCTAGTCGGGGACGCACAGATACGCAGTATTTT.

The V gene is TRBV9, the J gene TRBJ2-2; 8 bases align to TRBD2. The CDR3 loop spans 14 amino acids. The V gene end was trimmed by 2 bases and the J gene end by 4 bases; junction bases not matched to a gene: 1. Per germline, CDR1 SGDLS and CDR2 YYNGEE. The CDR3 sequence is CASSVRGGTGELFF. Written as DNA, the CDR3 is TGTGCCAGCAGCGTTCGGGGGGGCACCGGGGAGCTGTTTTTT.

The V gene is TRBV29-1, the J gene TRBJ2-3, with 7 bases that match TRBD2. CDR1 and CDR2 (germline): SQVTM, ANQGSEA. Losses at the gene ends were 1 base for V and 0 bases for J; bases not matched to a gene: 10. The CDR3 spans 17 residues. CDR3 sequence (DNA): TGCAGCGTTGAAGGGGTCCCGGCTAGCGGAAGCACAGATACGCAGTATTTT. Its protein product is CSVEGVPASGSTDTQYF.

This chain links TRBV7-2 with TRBJ2-5; D might be TRBD1 or TRBD2, each matching 5 bases. This CDR3 spans 14 amino acids. V was clipped by 6 bases and J by 4 bases, with 15 bases between them. Germline CDR1 reads SGHTA; CDR2 reads FQGNSA. The CDR3 region is CASRSVQGPETQYF. For the CDR3, the DNA is TGTGCCAGCAGATCAGTCCAGGGACCAGAGACCCAGTACTTC.

Only a few counts were recorded for this clonotype. The rearrangement joins TRBV12-3 or TRBV12-4 to TRBJ2-7, with D possibly being TRBD1 (6 bases). V lost 6 bases to trimming and J lost 5 bases, with 17 bases between them. The CDR3 covers 14 residues. The CDR3 nucleotides are TGTGCCAGCAGCAAACAGGGAGTGTCCCACGAGCAGTACTTC. Protein product: CASSKQGVSHEQYF.

A few counts support this clonotype. The chain recombines TRBV20-1 with TRBJ2-3; D is uncertain. Per germline, CDR1 DFQATT and CDR2 SNEGSKA (reference sequence). This CDR3 has 14 amino acids. Trimming left V 5 bases short and J 1 base short, with 13 bases between. The CDR3 here is CSAGLRQGTDTQYF. Here the CDR3 DNA reads TGCAGTGCTGGCCTTCGGCAGGGCACAGATACGCAGTATTTT.

This clonotype was counted at least ten times. The chain is built from TRBV15 and TRBJ2-5, with a possible D match to TRBD1 (6 bases). The CDR3 consists of 14 residues. Trimming removed 3 bases at V and 0 bases at J, with 8 bases between. CDR1 LNHNV and CDR2 YYDKDF come from the germline V gene (reference sequence). CDR3 loop: CATSRTGHQETQYF. The CDR3 nucleotides read TGTGCCACCAGCAGGACAGGCCACCAAGAGACCCAGTACTTC.

For the CDR3, the DNA is TGTGCCAGCAGACCTAATGTGGGATATGGCTACACCTTC. This encodes CASRPNVGYGYTF. The chain has TRBV7-9 and TRBJ1-2, with unresolved D. This CDR3 is built from 13 residues. Per germline, CDR1 SEHNR and CDR2 FQNEAQ (reference sequence). V lost 6 bases and J lost 5, with 13 bases in between.

This clonotype appeared many times. The chain is built from TRBV5-1 and TRBJ2-2; TRBD2 matches at 12 bases. J gave up 6 bases and V 1 base, and 1 base lay outside the gene matches. This CDR3 spans 15 amino acids. Germline V lookup: CDR1 SGHRS, CDR2 YFSETQ. CDR3 amino acids: CASSLTSGRPGELFF. The CDR3 nucleotides read TGCGCCAGCAGCTTGACTAGCGGGAGGCCCGGGGAGCTGTTTTTT.

At least ten counts were recorded for this clonotype. This chain links TRBV5-1 with TRBJ1-3; D is undetermined. The CDR3 is 14 amino acids. Germline lookup yields CDR1 SGHRS and CDR2 YFSETQ. Trimming left V 4 bases short and J 0 bases short, with 8 bases between. Here the CDR3 reads CASSPANSGNTIYF. The CDR3 DNA follows: TGCGCCAGCAGCCCCGCCAACTCTGGAAACACCATATATTTT.

This clonotype was observed a handful of times. The genes are TRBV6-1 and TRBJ1-5; maybe TRBD1 (5 bases). Germline V gene lookup returns CDR1 MNHNS and CDR2 SASEGT. V was clipped by 6 bases and J by 8 bases, with 14 bases between them. The CDR3 has 13 residues. The CDR3 region is CASRLDSSEPQHF. CDR3 sequence (DNA): TGTGCCAGCAGGCTCGACAGTTCGGAGCCCCAGCATTTT.

The chain is built from TRBV6-2 or TRBV6-3 and TRBJ2-5, with D possibly TRBD1 on 7 matching bases. Germline-derived CDR1 and CDR2 are MNHEY and SVGEGT. V lost 5 bases and J lost 5, with 12 bases in between. The CDR3 length is 13 residues. The CDR3 DNA is TGTGCCAGCAGTACCCAGGGGGGCGAGACCCAGTACTTC. It is translated as CASSTQGGETQYF.

In this sample, this clonotype turned up a few times. The chain recombines TRBV9 with TRBJ1-2; D is uncertain. Germline lookup yields CDR1 SGDLS and CDR2 YYNGEE. V shed 0 bases and J shed 8 bases, with 5 bases lying between them. The CDR3 is 11 amino acids. The CDR3 nucleotides read TGTGCCAGCAGCGTAGACGGGGGCTACACCTTC. Protein product: CASSVDGGYTF.

The sample holds a few counts of this clonotype. The rearrangement uses TRBV20-1 and TRBJ2-1, with 8 bases aligning to TRBD1. CDR3 size: 14 residues. Germline CDR1 and CDR2: DFQATT and SNEGSKA (reference sequence). V lost 1 base, J lost 8 bases, and 7 bases stayed unmatched. DNA for the CDR3: TGCAGTGCTAGAGGGGGGACAGGACTCGATGAGCAGTTCTTC. Amino acids: CSARGGTGLDEQFF.

This clonotype was picked up a small number of times. The chain couples TRBV5-1 to TRBJ2-1, with D possibly being TRBD1 (6 bases). Per the germline V gene, CDR1 is SGHRS and CDR2 is YFSETQ. V lost 5 bases, J lost 3 bases, and 15 bases lay in between. The CDR3 extends over 15 amino acids. The CDR3 here is CASRVEGVIYNEQFF. In nucleotides, the CDR3 is TGCGCCAGCAGAGTTGAGGGGGTAATCTACAATGAGCAGTTCTTC. The whole variable domain, remainder taken from reference TRBV5-1 and TRBJ2-1, is KAGVTQTPRYLIKTRGQQVTLSCSPISGHRSVSWYQQTPGQGLQFLFEYFSETQRNKGNFPGRFSGRQFSNSRSEMNVSTLELGDSALYLCASRVEGVIYNEQFFGPGTRLTVL.

The chain employs TRBV9 and TRBJ2-1, with D perhaps matching TRBD1 or TRBD2 (5 bases each). Germline loops: CDR1 SGDLS, CDR2 YYNGEE. This CDR3 spans 14 amino acids. Trimming left V 4 bases short and J 4 bases short, with 12 bases between. The CDR3 spells CASSLGPKYNEQFF. The DNA of the CDR3 is TGTGCCAGCAGCCTGGGACCAAAATACAATGAGCAGTTCTTC.

This clonotype was seen repeatedly, ten times or more. The chain is built from TRBV6-2 or TRBV6-3 and TRBJ2-1; 8 nucleotides agree with TRBD2. The CDR3 contains 16 residues. Trimming at V came to 4 bases and at J to 6 bases, leaving 11 bases not matched to a gene. Germline values: CDR1 MNHEY, CDR2 SVGEGT. CDR3 sequence: CASSFLPAGAGNEQFF. CDR3 in DNA: TGTGCCAGCAGTTTTCTCCCAGCGGGAGCGGGCAATGAGCAGTTCTTC.

This clonotype has more than one count but fewer than ten. The CDR3 protein is CAISADRVYEQYF. CDR3 nucleotide sequence: TGTGCCATCAGCGCTGACAGGGTCTACGAGCAGTACTTC. The chain is built from TRBV10-3 and TRBJ2-7; 7 bases agree with TRBD1. Germline assignment: CDR1 ENHRY and CDR2 SYGVKD. The CDR3 is made up of 13 amino acids. V gave up 6 bases and J gave up 3 bases; unmatched junction bases: 5.